The 13 T cell receptor delta chains below all came from one sample that was sequenced in a study of gamma-delta T cells after stem cell transplantation. TCRdb made new clone calls on the RT-PCR reads using CATT. The sample has just over 4,500 delta-chain clones, more than 1.5% seen once; the top ten hold around 30%. The source material was gamma-delta T cells. All receptors come from a human donor. It is not recorded whose cells these are; they may come from a transplant donor.

This clone occurred a few times. It differs at one base from a far larger clone, so likely a read error. Different DNA sequences within this sample yield the same CDR3. V gene TRDV2 combines with J gene TRDJ1, with TRDD3 identical over 7 bases. The CDR3 runs 15 residues. The junction had 7 bases not matched to a gene; V was cut back by 1 base and J by 3 bases. The germline V gene has CDR1 GEAIGNYY and CDR2 EKD. CDR3 loop: CACDTLGGEPDKLIF. The CDR3 DNA reads as TGTGCCTGTGACACGCTGGGGGGAGAGCCCGATAAACTCATCTTT.

To note about this clone: The protein in TCRdb stems from a much larger clone and differs at residue 13 from this DNA's translation, likely a read error; here the protein is translated from the DNA. The chain has TRDV2 and TRDJ1; 12 nucleotides match TRDD3. J lost 1 base, V lost 3 bases, and 14 bases had no gene match. This CDR3 region has 19 residues. Germline V gene data show CDR1 as GEAIGNYY and CDR2 as EKD. Here the CDR3 DNA reads TGTGCCTGTGACCCGGTACTGGGGGATACACAGTTGTGCACCGATAAACTCATCTTT. The encoded protein is CACDPVLGDTQLCTDKLIF.

This clone was seen a handful of times. The protein that TCRdb holds for this DNA derives from a much larger clone and differs from the translated DNA at residue 9, which likely indicates a read error; the protein shown here is translated from the DNA. The chain combines TRDV2 with TRDJ3; D is possibly TRDD3 (6 bases). V lost 0 bases to trimming and J lost 0 bases, with 14 bases between them. CDR3 length: 19 amino acids. Per the germline V gene, CDR1 is GEAIGNYY and CDR2 is EKD. The CDR3 nucleotides are TGTGCCTGTGACACCGTAGGGGATGCCAGCTCCTGGGACACCCGACAGATGTTTTTC. Protein product: CACDTVGDASSWDTRQMFF.

This clone has more than one count but fewer than ten. This sequence is one base from a far larger clone and is likely a read error. The same CDR3 can be traced to other DNA sequences in this sample. As DNA, the CDR3 is TGTGCCTGCGACACCTGGGGGATACTCGATAAACTCATCTTT. The encoded protein is CACDTWGILDKLIF. The chain employs TRDV2 and TRDJ1; 11 positions agree with TRDD3. Germline-derived CDR1 and CDR2 are GEAIGNYY and EKD. This CDR3 spans 14 amino acids.

With regard to this clone: A far larger clone is only one base removed, so a read error is likely. This sample includes further DNA sequences coding for the same CDR3. The chain uses TRDV2 and TRDJ1; D is possibly TRDD3 (5 bases). The CDR3 length is 18 residues. Germline values: CDR1 GEAIGNYY, CDR2 EKD. V gave up 2 bases and J gave up 1 base, with 22 bases separating them. The CDR3 DNA sequence: TGTGCCTGTGACAGGATTTCAACTGGAGGATTTCGCACCGATAAACTCATCTTT. The encoded protein is CACDRISTGGFRTDKLIF.

In the case of this clone: A far larger clone is one nucleotide away, so this likely arose from a read error. The V call is TRDV2, the J call TRDJ3, with D perhaps TRDD3 (6 bases). Per germline, CDR1 GEAIGNYY and CDR2 EKD. Deletions cut 0 bases from V and 2 bases from J, with 22 bases between. The CDR3 consists of 21 residues. CDR3 protein: CACDTTERGRDNPWDTRQMFF. DNA for the CDR3: TGTGCCTGTGACACCACGGAGAGAGGGAGGGATAACCCCTGGGACACCCGACAGATGTTTTTC.

In the case of this clone: A read error likely explains why the TCRdb protein, taken from a much larger clone, differs from this DNA's translation at residue 3; the protein shown is translated from the DNA. The rearrangement joins TRDV2 to TRDJ1; 12 nucleotides line up with TRDD3. Germline CDR1 reads GEAIGNYY; CDR2 reads EKD. CDR3 length: 16 residues. CDR3 DNA sequence: TGTGCCCGTGACACCATCTCTGGGGGATACGCGGCTAAACTCATCTTT. It codes for CARDTISGGYAAKLIF.

Relative to its sample, this clone is hyperexpanded. Other nucleotide sequences in the sample specify the same CDR3. The chain uses TRDV2 and TRDJ1, with 13 positions matching TRDD3. Germline V lookup: CDR1 GEAIGNYY, CDR2 EKD. CDR3 length: 18 residues. With V trimmed by 0 bases and J by 0 bases, 6 bases remained unmatched. The CDR3 nucleotides are TGTGCCTGTGACACCGTTTCGACTGGGGGATACGACACCGATAAACTCATCTTT. Translating gives CACDTVSTGGYDTDKLIF.

This clone was recorded a few times. At one end, the junction sequence differs from germline, possibly due to a read error. The rearrangement uses TRDV2 and TRDJ1; 12 bases are a match to TRDD3. The V gene's germline CDR1 is GEAIGNYY and CDR2 EKD. The CDR3 covers 17 residues. The chain's CDR3 is CARDSLLGDTQTDKLIF. The CDR3 DNA sequence: TGTGCCCGTGACAGCCTCCTGGGGGATACGCAAACCGATAAACTCATCTTT.

This clone was detected only a few times. This DNA translates differently at residue 14 from the TCRdb protein, which is that of a much larger clone; a read error is likely, and the protein shown is the DNA's own translation. The chain has TRDV2 and TRDJ1, with 13 bases identical to TRDD3. CDR1 is GEAIGNYY and CDR2 is EKD in the germline V gene. The length of the CDR3 is 16 residues. In nucleotides, the CDR3 is TGTGCCTGTGACATTCTACTGGGGGATACGGCCGATAAACCCATCTTT. Translating gives CACDILLGDTADKPIF.

Worth noting for this clone: A far larger clone is only one base removed, so a read error is likely. Other nucleotide sequences in the sample specify the same CDR3. The rearrangement links TRDV2 to TRDJ1; perhaps TRDD3 as D (5 bases). V lost 4 bases to trimming and J lost 0 bases, with 23 bases between them. Germline-derived CDR1 and CDR2 are GEAIGNYY and EKD. The CDR3 is 18 amino acids. The CDR3 nucleotides are TGTGCCTGTGAACCTCTAACCTTACTTGGGATCCACACCGATAAACTCATCTTT. It is translated as CACEPLTLLGIHTDKLIF.

On this clone: A far larger clone is a single base away, which makes a read error likely. Within the sample, other DNA sequences also encode this same CDR3. The chain has TRDV2 and TRDJ3; 11 bases match TRDD3. CDR1 is GEAIGNYY, CDR2 EKD, per germline. This CDR3 contains 18 residues. The V and J ends lost 4 bases and 2 bases, in that order; junction bases with no gene match: 6. The CDR3: CACDILGDSTWDTRQMFF. DNA of the CDR3: TGTGCCTGTGATATACTGGGGGATAGTACCTGGGACACCCGACAGATGTTTTTC.

As concerns this clone: The protein in TCRdb stems from a much larger clone and differs at residue 4 from this DNA's translation, likely a read error; here the protein is translated from the DNA. The V and J genes are TRDV2 and TRDJ1; 11 positions match TRDD3. Germline V lookup: CDR1 GEAIGNYY, CDR2 EKD. The CDR3 extends over 15 amino acids. V trimming: 6 bases; J trimming: 4 bases; junction bases outside the gene matches: 9. Here the CDR3 DNA reads TGTGCCTGTTACCTACTGGGGGATAAGAGCGATAAACTCATCTTT. Translating gives CACYLLGDKSDKLIF.